This T cell receptor beta chain was documented in a study of T cells after yellow fever vaccination. Whole-study context: Where fractions had low cell numbers, libraries were prepared from them with the SMART-Seq v4 Ultra Low Input RNA kit.

The study, taken as a whole, reports: It was a weaker secondary response, yet one that peaked faster, at day 5 versus 15. The study re-detected most primary-vaccination clones after the booster (96% CD4, 88% CD8).

TCR cDNA was made by 5'RACE template switching, adding a universal primer site and UMIs. TCRdb fed the 5' RACE reads into MiXCR, producing one record per CDR3 protein. The sample shows about 75,000 distinct CDR3 sequences, around 7.8% of them seen only once. This clonotype was recorded at least ten times. Its antigen remains unidentified. From germline, CDR1 is MGHRA and CDR2 YSYEKL. Deletions cut 3 bases from V and 8 bases from J, with 13 bases between. The CDR3 totals 14 residues. This rearrangement joins TRBV4-1 to TRBJ2-2, with D hard to call. The TCR sequence derives from a man aged 18 to 29 who received the YFV17D yellow fever vaccine. Sequencing was performed on CD8+ T cells sorted from PBMCs, taken around 10 days after the first yellow fever vaccination. CDR3 amino acids: CASSHEPTTGELFF. The CDR3, as DNA: TGCGCCAGCAGCCATGAACCCACCACAGGGGAGCTGTTTTTT.